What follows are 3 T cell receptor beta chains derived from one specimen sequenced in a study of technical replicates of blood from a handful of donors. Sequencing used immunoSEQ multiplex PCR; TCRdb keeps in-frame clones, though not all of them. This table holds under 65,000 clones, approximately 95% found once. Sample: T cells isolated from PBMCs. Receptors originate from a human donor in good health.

CDR3 sequence: CAIRGLADEKLFF. The CDR3 bases are TGTGCCATTAGGGGGCTGGCAGATGAAAAACTGTTTTTT. The chain uses TRBV7-9 and TRBJ1-4; 7 positions agree with TRBD1. This CDR3 has 13 residues. V shed 10 bases, J shed 6 bases, and the junction held 8 bases outside the gene matches. Germline V gene sequence: CDR1 SEHNR, CDR2 FQNEAQ (reference sequence).

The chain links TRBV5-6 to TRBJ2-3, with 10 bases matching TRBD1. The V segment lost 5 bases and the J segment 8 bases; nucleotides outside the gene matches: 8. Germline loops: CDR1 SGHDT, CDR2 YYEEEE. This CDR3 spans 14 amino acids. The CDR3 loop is CASSRDRGMGTQYF. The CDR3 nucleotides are TGTGCCAGCAGTAGGGACAGGGGAATGGGTACGCAGTATTTT.

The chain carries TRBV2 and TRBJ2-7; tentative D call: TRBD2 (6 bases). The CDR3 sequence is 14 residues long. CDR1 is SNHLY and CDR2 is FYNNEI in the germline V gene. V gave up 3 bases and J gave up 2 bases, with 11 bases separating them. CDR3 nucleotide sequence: TGTGCCAGCAGTGATCCAGGGAGGACCTACGAGCAGTACTTC. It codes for CASSDPGRTYEQYF.